The 32 T cell receptor beta chains below all came from one sample that was sequenced in a study of T-cell reconstitution after alpha-beta-depleted transplantation in children. TCRbeta library preparation incorporated unique molecular identifiers. MiXCR was run by TCRdb on the PCR reads, yielding one entry per CDR3 protein. The sample has approximately 83,000 distinct CDR3 sequences; over 9% are singletons. The sequencing used PBMCs from the stem cell graft donor, collected from the stem cell graft. The origin of the receptors is a human donor who donated a stem cell graft to a child with inherited bone marrow failure.

This clonotype has a handful of counts. The rearrangement links TRBV7-9 to TRBJ1-5; TRBD1 matches at 8 bases. Losses at the gene ends were 2 bases for V and 7 bases for J; bases not matched to a gene: 1. Germline loops: CDR1 SEHNR, CDR2 FQNEAQ (reference sequence). The CDR3 totals 13 residues. The chain's CDR3 is CASSLSGGQPQHF. In nucleotides, the CDR3 is TGTGCCAGCAGCTTATCAGGGGGCCAGCCCCAGCATTTT.

This clonotype was observed at least ten times. The rearrangement joins TRBV18 to TRBJ1-2; the D gene is possibly TRBD1 (5 bases). The V end was cut by 2 bases, the J end by 6 bases, with 16 bases between. Per the germline V gene, CDR1 is KGHSH and CDR2 is LQKENI. The CDR3 consists of 15 residues. CDR3 nucleotides: TGTGCCAGCTCACCAAATACAGGCCCGAGCCATGGCTACACCTTC. This codes for CASSPNTGPSHGYTF.

The sample holds a few counts of this clonotype. CDR3 bases: TGTGCCAGCAGCCAAGACCCTAGCGGGGGTGTAAAGCAGTTCTTC. It specifies CASSQDPSGGVKQFF. The chain uses TRBV3-1 and TRBJ2-1; 10 bases are a match to TRBD2. Looked up from germline, CDR1 is LGHDT and CDR2 is YNNKEL (reference sequence). After removal of 0 bases from V and 11 bases from J, the junction contained 7 bases not matched to a gene. CDR3 size: 15 residues.

This clonotype was counted at least ten times. CDR3 DNA: TGTGCCAGCAGCCTGGCCATAGGCACCGGGGAGCTGTTTTTT. Its translation is CASSLAIGTGELFF. The chain joins TRBV5-5 to TRBJ2-2; D ambiguous. The CDR3 runs to 14 residues. V lost 4 bases and J 4 bases, leaving 11 bases between the germline ends. CDR1 and CDR2 from the germline V gene are SGHKS and YYEKEE (reference sequence).

This clonotype was observed at least ten times. The V gene is TRBV7-2, the J gene TRBJ2-3; D possibly corresponds to TRBD2 (7 bases). There are 15 residues in the CDR3. CDR1 and CDR2 from the germline V gene are SGHTA and FQGNSA. V lost 3 bases and J 2 bases, leaving 12 bases between the germline ends. DNA of the CDR3: TGTGCCAGCAGCTTTGGGGGGGCCTTCACAGATACGCAGTATTTT. The encoded protein is CASSFGGAFTDTQYF.

This clonotype was counted at least ten times. The CDR3 region is CASTARKGEGDEAFF. The CDR3 nucleotides are TGTGCCAGTACCGCGAGGAAGGGGGAGGGTGACGAAGCTTTCTTT. The chain carries TRBV19 and TRBJ1-1; a possible D gene is TRBD1 (6 bases). The germline CDR1 and CDR2 sequences are LNHDA and SQIVND (reference sequence). V was cut by 7 bases and J by 8 bases, with 23 bases left in between. The CDR3 totals 15 residues.

This clonotype was recorded at least ten times. The chain is built from TRBV5-1 and TRBJ2-3, with D hard to call. The CDR3 runs 13 residues. Trimming removed 1 base from V and 0 bases from J, with 3 bases in between. The germline V gene encodes CDR1 SGHRS and CDR2 YFSETQ. The CDR3 sequence: CASSLTSTDTQYF. The CDR3 DNA sequence: TGCGCCAGCAGCTTGACGAGCACAGATACGCAGTATTTT.

This clonotype occurred a few times. In DNA form, the CDR3 reads TGTGCCAGCAGTTTAGGAAGAGGGGGCTCCTACGAGCAGTACTTC. This sequence encodes CASSLGRGGSYEQYF. This chain uses TRBV12-3 or TRBV12-4 with TRBJ2-7, with a weak D call TRBD1 (6 bases). This CDR3 contains 15 residues. V was trimmed by 1 base and J by 0 bases, leaving 10 bases between them.

This clonotype has at least ten counts. V gene TRBV7-2 combines with J gene TRBJ2-7, with 14 bases identical to TRBD2. Unmatched junction bases numbered 1, after V lost 3 bases and J lost 3 bases. CDR1 SGHTA and CDR2 FQGNSA come from the germline V gene. This CDR3 is built from 15 residues. The chain's CDR3 is CASSLGLAGDYEQYF. The CDR3 nucleotides read TGTGCCAGCAGCTTGGGACTAGCGGGAGACTACGAGCAGTACTTC.

This clonotype has ten or more counts. The rearrangement uses TRBV7-9 and TRBJ1-1; D unclear. Trimming removed 4 bases from V and 4 bases from J, with 10 bases in between. CDR1 SEHNR and CDR2 FQNEAQ come from the germline V gene (reference sequence). The length of the CDR3 is 13 residues. The CDR3 spells CASSSFGPTEAFF. The CDR3 region has the DNA TGTGCCAGCAGCTCCTTCGGACCCACTGAAGCTTTCTTT. The variable domain in full, with the rest retrieved from reference TRBV7-9 and TRBJ1-1, is DTGVSQNPRHKITKRGQNVTFRCDPISEHNRLYWYRQTLGQGPEFLTYFQNEAQLEKSRLLSDRFSAERPKGSFSTLEIQRTEQGDSAMYLCASSSFGPTEAFFGQGTRLTVV.

This clonotype was observed at least ten times. V gene TRBV7-2 combines with J gene TRBJ1-1; D possibly corresponds to TRBD1 (6 bases). Trimming took 5 bases from V and 1 from J, leaving 8 bases between them. Germline V CDR1 and CDR2: SGHTA, FQGNSA. The CDR3 loop spans 13 amino acids. The CDR3 nucleotides are TGTGCCAGCAGCCGGGGACAGAACACTGAAGCTTTCTTT. Encoded protein: CASSRGQNTEAFF.

This clonotype was counted many times. J is TRBJ2-7 and V is TRBV12-3 or TRBV12-4; D possibly uses TRBD1 or TRBD2 (6 bases each). This CDR3 has 13 amino acids. Trimming stripped 0 bases from V and 9 bases from J, with 12 bases between. CDR3: CASSLATGGAQYF. DNA of the CDR3: TGTGCCAGCAGTTTAGCGACAGGAGGGGCGCAGTACTTC.

This clonotype was seen at least ten times. The chain is built from TRBV20-1 and TRBJ1-2; no firm D call. The CDR3 is 12 amino acids. The V end lost 6 bases, the J end lost 1 base, and 9 bases lay between the germline ends. CDR1 DFQATT and CDR2 SNEGSKA come from the germline V gene (reference sequence). CDR3 sequence: CSARNLNYGYTF. DNA for the CDR3: TGCAGTGCCAGAAACCTTAACTATGGCTACACCTTC.

The table lists this clonotype with many counts. The rearrangement uses TRBV7-2 and TRBJ2-1; no clear D. The V gene's germline CDR1 is SGHTA and CDR2 FQGNSA. The CDR3 runs to 14 residues. Trimming removed 6 bases at V and 0 bases at J, with 9 bases between. The CDR3 reads CASSPYSSYNEQFF. CDR3 in DNA: TGTGCCAGCAGTCCCTACAGCTCCTACAATGAGCAGTTCTTC. Full variable domain (missing parts from reference TRBV7-2 and TRBJ2-1): GAGVSQSPSNKVTEKGKDVELRCDPISGHTALYWYRQSLGQGLEFLIYFQGNSAPDKSGLPSDRFSAERTGGSVSTLTIQRTQQEDSAVYLCASSPYSSYNEQFFGPGTRLTVL.

This clonotype was recorded a few times. The rearrangement links TRBV11-2 to TRBJ2-1; TRBD1 matches at 8 bases. V shed 5 bases, J shed 13 bases, and the junction held 7 bases outside the gene matches. The CDR3 consists of 12 residues. From germline, CDR1 is SGHAT and CDR2 FQNNGV. CDR3 DNA sequence: TGTGCCAGCAGCCGTCCAGGGGGCCTTCAGTTCTTC. Encoded protein: CASSRPGGLQFF.

In this sample, this clonotype turned up a few times. The chain uses TRBV18 and TRBJ1-5; D ambiguous. Germline CDR1 and CDR2: KGHSH and LQKENI. Trimming took off 3 bases at V and 0 bases at J, with 9 bases between the two ends. The CDR3 is 15 amino acids. Here the CDR3 reads CASSPSGNSNQPQHF. The CDR3 coding sequence is TGTGCCAGCTCACCTTCCGGGAATAGCAATCAGCCCCAGCATTTT.

This clonotype appeared many times. The chain joins TRBV20-1 to TRBJ1-1, with D possibly TRBD1 on 5 matching bases. The CDR3 is 13 amino acids. Germline lookup yields CDR1 DFQATT and CDR2 SNEGSKA (reference sequence). V was pared by 0 bases and J by 10 bases, with 15 bases between. The DNA for the CDR3 is TGCAGTGCTAGAGATCGGGGCCCCGTTGGAGCTTTCTTT. It encodes CSARDRGPVGAFF.

This clonotype has a single count. The CDR3 DNA reads as TGCGCCAGCAGCCAGGACAGGGATTCCCCGAGGGCCCAGCATTTT. As protein: CASSQDRDSPRAQHF. The chain is built from TRBV4-1 and TRBJ1-5; 8 nucleotides agree with TRBD1. Germline trimming cut 3 bases from V and 11 bases from J; bases unmatched to any gene: 12. CDR1 is MGHRA, CDR2 YSYEKL, per germline. This CDR3 is 15 amino acids long.

The table lists this clonotype with many counts. The chain combines TRBV12-3 or TRBV12-4 with TRBJ2-3; D is perhaps TRBD2 (5 bases). The germline V and J ends were trimmed by 7 bases and 4 bases, with 12 bases remaining between them. There are 13 residues in the CDR3. CDR3 loop: CASTLDGADTQYF. In DNA form, the CDR3 reads TGTGCCAGCACCCTCGACGGGGCAGATACGCAGTATTTT.

This clonotype was recorded at least ten times. The genes are TRBV7-9 and TRBJ2-1, with a weak D call TRBD1 (5 bases). V lost 5 bases and J lost 7, with 12 bases in between. The CDR3 consists of 13 residues. Per germline, CDR1 SEHNR and CDR2 FQNEAQ (reference sequence). CDR3 nucleotides: TGTGCCAGCAGCAAGGGGTGGTTGAATGAGCAGTTCTTC. Amino acid sequence: CASSKGWLNEQFF.

This chain connects TRBV6-4 to TRBJ1-2; D remains ambiguous. The CDR3 contains 15 residues. V lost 6 bases to trimming and J lost 6 bases, with 20 bases between them. CDR1 MRHNA and CDR2 SNTAGT come from the germline V gene. CDR3: CASRALGYSDDGYTF. The CDR3 DNA reads as TGTGCCAGCAGAGCCTTAGGCTATTCCGATGATGGCTACACCTTC.

This clonotype was detected many times. The rearrangement links TRBV7-2 to TRBJ1-4; 11 bases align to TRBD1. J gave up 8 bases and V 4 bases, and 6 bases lay outside the gene matches. The CDR3 contains 15 residues. Germline V gene lookup returns CDR1 SGHTA and CDR2 FQGNSA. The CDR3 DNA follows: TGTGCCAGCAGCTCAGGACAGGGGGCCGGGGAAAAACTGTTTTTT. As protein: CASSSGQGAGEKLFF.

Ten or more counts support this clonotype. This chain links TRBV24-1 with TRBJ2-3; 10 bases fit TRBD2. This CDR3 is 14 amino acids long. The V gene end was trimmed by 6 bases and the J gene end by 5 bases; junction bases not matched to a gene: 4. Per the germline V gene, CDR1 is KGHDR and CDR2 is SFDVKD. CDR3 in DNA: TGTGCCACCAGTTCTAGCGGGAGTATAGATACGCAGTATTTT. This translates into CATSSSGSIDTQYF.

The rearrangement uses TRBV18 and TRBJ2-5, with TRBD1 as a possible D gene (6 bases). V was trimmed by 3 bases and J by 2 bases, leaving 10 bases between them. The CDR3 contains 14 residues. Germline V lookup: CDR1 KGHSH, CDR2 LQKENI. Here the CDR3 reads CASSPWDKQETQYF. In DNA form, the CDR3 reads TGTGCCAGCTCACCTTGGGACAAACAAGAGACCCAGTACTTC. Filled out from reference TRBV18 and TRBJ2-5, the complete variable domain reads NAGVMQNPRHLVRRRGQEARLRCSPMKGHSHVYWYRQLPEEGLKFMVYLQKENIIDESGMPKERFSAEFPKEGPSILRIQQVVRGDSAAYFCASSPWDKQETQYFGPGTRLLVL.

This clonotype was seen ten or more times. Germline is not matched at one junction end, which may reflect a read error. The CDR3 loop reads CASSQNRGQGETQYF. CDR3 nucleotides: TGTGCCAGCAGCCAAAACCGGGGACAGGGGGAGACCCAGTATTTC. The V call is TRBV4-2, the J call TRBJ2-5, with 11 bases fitting TRBD1. The CDR3 totals 15 residues. Germline V CDR1 and CDR2: LGHNA, YNFKEQ.

This clonotype was counted at least ten times. The chain joins TRBV28 to TRBJ2-2; a possible D gene is TRBD1 (6 bases). CDR1 and CDR2 (germline): MDHEN, SYDVKM. The CDR3 runs 14 residues. The V and J ends lost 3 bases and 4 bases respectively, with 9 bases between them. The CDR3 protein is CASSLPRGTGELFF. Here the CDR3 DNA reads TGTGCCAGCAGTTTGCCCAGGGGCACCGGGGAGCTGTTTTTT.

This clonotype was found many times. V usage is TRBV12-3 or TRBV12-4 and J usage is TRBJ2-7; 9 bases agree with TRBD1. Unmatched junction bases numbered 12, after V lost 5 bases and J lost 7 bases. The CDR3 spans 15 residues. CDR3 sequence reads: CASSPRTGVSGEQYF. CDR3 bases: TGTGCCAGCAGTCCACGGACAGGGGTTTCCGGGGAGCAGTACTTC.

This clonotype has at least ten counts. This rearrangement joins TRBV29-1 to TRBJ1-5; possible D gene TRBD1, 6 bases. Germline CDR1 is SQVTM and CDR2 is ANQGSEA. Trimming stripped 3 bases from V and 6 bases from J, with 12 bases between. This CDR3 contains 13 residues. The CDR3 DNA follows: TGCAGCGTTGATAGGGGGGTTGGTCAGCCCCAGCATTTT. It is translated as CSVDRGVGQPQHF.

This clonotype appeared many times. The chain employs TRBV11-2 and TRBJ2-5, with 12 positions matching TRBD2. V shed 0 bases and J 5 bases; nucleotides not matched to a gene: 10. CDR1 is SGHAT, CDR2 FQNNGV, per germline. CDR3 length: 18 amino acids. The CDR3 DNA follows: TGTGCCAGCAGCTTAGATCGGCTAGCGGGGGGGCTGAGCGAGACCCAGTACTTC. As protein: CASSLDRLAGGLSETQYF. The variable domain in full, completed from reference TRBV11-2 and TRBJ2-5, reads EAGVAQSPRYKIIEKRQSVAFWCNPISGHATLYWYQQILGQGPKLLIQFQNNGVVDDSQLPKDRFSAERLKGVDSTLKIQPAKLEDSAVYLCASSLDRLAGGLSETQYFGPGTRLLVL.

This clonotype was seen repeatedly, ten times or more. The rearrangement joins TRBV2 to TRBJ2-7; a weak D match, TRBD1 (5 bases). CDR3 length equals 14 residues. Germline CDR1 and CDR2: SNHLY and FYNNEI. V lost 6 bases and J 6 bases, leaving 18 bases between the germline ends. CDR3 DNA sequence: TGTGCCAGCAGCTCGACAGCTTCTGGGGCCGAGCAGTACTTC. Protein product: CASSSTASGAEQYF.

The gene calls are TRBV5-1 and TRBJ2-3; 7 nucleotides align to TRBD1. Germline CDR1 reads SGHRS; CDR2 reads YFSETQ. The V gene end was trimmed by 5 bases and the J gene end by 2 bases; junction bases not matched to a gene: 8. The CDR3 has 15 residues. The CDR3 is CASRGQGVITDTQYF. Here the CDR3 DNA reads TGCGCCAGCAGAGGCCAGGGGGTGATCACAGATACGCAGTATTTT.

This clonotype has at least ten counts. This chain joins TRBV4-1 and TRBJ1-1; D may be TRBD1 (6 bases). There are 14 residues in the CDR3. Trimming removed 1 base at V and 1 base at J, with 7 bases between. Germline loops: CDR1 MGHRA, CDR2 YSYEKL. This chain's CDR3 is CASSQGGPNTEAFF. The DNA for the CDR3 is TGCGCCAGCAGCCAAGGGGGGCCGAACACTGAAGCTTTCTTT.